Following are 7 T cell receptor beta chains from one sample sequenced in a study of cytomegalovirus exposure and HLA in healthy donors. 13 Jbeta primers and 60 Vbeta primers were used for the PCR. TCRdb's copy holds only in-frame clones and misses some; the assay was immunoSEQ multiplex PCR. The repertoire includes 150,000 to 200,000 clones, roughly 80% of them detected once, and more than 6% sits in the top ten. Material: PBMCs. These receptors all stem from a middle-aged man in good health and CMV-seropositive.

J is TRBJ2-1 and V is TRBV18; 10 nucleotides line up with TRBD2. CDR3 length equals 15 residues. Germline CDR1 and CDR2: KGHSH and LQKENI. V was clipped by 3 bases and J by 5 bases; unmatched bases: 4. The CDR3 reads CASSPAAGGHNEQFF. The DNA of the CDR3 is TGTGCCAGCTCACCCGCAGCGGGGGGGCACAATGAGCAGTTCTTC.

This clone was observed a few times. This chain joins TRBV28 and TRBJ1-4; 9 nucleotides agree with TRBD1. This CDR3 is built from 15 residues. Per the germline V gene, CDR1 is MDHEN and CDR2 is SYDVKM. After removal of 5 bases from V and 7 bases from J, the junction contained 8 bases not matched to a gene. CDR3 bases: TGTGCCAGCAGTCCCCTACAGGGGGCGGGTGAAAAACTGTTTTTT. Translated, it gives CASSPLQGAGEKLFF.

CDR3 sequence: CASRESGANVLTF. The CDR3 DNA follows: TGTGCCAGCAGGGAGTCTGGGGCCAACGTCCTGACTTTC. This chain connects TRBV7-2 to TRBJ2-6; D is undetermined. The germline V gene encodes CDR1 SGHTA and CDR2 FQGNSA. The CDR3 has 13 residues. V was trimmed by 6 bases and J by 1 base, leaving 4 bases between them. The variable domain in full, completed from reference TRBV7-2 and TRBJ2-6, reads GAGVSQSPSNKVTEKGKDVELRCDPISGHTALYWYRQSLGQGLEFLIYFQGNSAPDKSGLPSDRFSAERTGGSVSTLTIQRTQQEDSAVYLCASRESGANVLTFGAGSRLTVL.

The V call is TRBV9, the J call TRBJ2-2; possibly TRBD2 for D (7 bases). The germline V gene encodes CDR1 SGDLS and CDR2 YYNGEE. V gave up 5 bases and J gave up 6 bases, with 17 bases separating them. CDR3 length: 15 amino acids. This CDR3 is CASSVFGGGPGELFF. The CDR3 DNA follows: TGTGCCAGCAGTGTTTTTGGGGGGGGGCCCGGGGAGCTGTTTTTT.

On this clone itself: Germline is not matched at one junction end, which may reflect a read error. The chain has TRBV7-7 and TRBJ1-3, with D unresolved. The germline V gene has CDR1 SSHAT and CDR2 FNYEAQ (reference sequence). The CDR3 spans 13 residues. CDR3 loop: CASSSYSGNTIYF. The DNA of the CDR3 is TGTGCTAGCAGCTCCTATTCTGGAAACACCATATATTTT.

V gene TRBV18 combines with J gene TRBJ2-1, with 7 bases aligning to TRBD1. This CDR3 has 13 amino acids. CDR1 and CDR2 (germline): KGHSH, LQKENI. The junction had 3 bases not matched to a gene; V was cut back by 4 bases and J by 6 bases. The CDR3 sequence: CASSRGQTNEQFF. The CDR3 region has the DNA TGTGCCAGCTCACGGGGACAGACCAATGAGCAGTTCTTC.

Comment on this clone: A read error may produce the germline difference seen at one junction end. This sequence joins TRBV4-3 and TRBJ1-6; D ambiguous. CDR3 length: 16 residues. In germline, CDR1 is LGHNA, CDR2 YSLEER. The DNA for the CDR3 is TGCGCCAGCAGCCAAGAAAGTCAGGCCGATAATTCACCCCCCCACTTT. It yields the protein CASSQESQADNSPPHF.